These 21 T cell receptor beta chains were sequenced from one sample in a study of blood T cell repertoires in COVID-19 (TCRdb year 2020). Receptors were amplified or captured by the immunoSEQ multiplex PCR assay. The source is immuneACCESS, and TCRdb retained only in-frame sequences with V and J called. Part of the clones is not carried over; for the studies checked, unresolved V genes explain less than half of this, and the remainder is unexplained. This sample has 100,000 or so clones in its table, and roughly 85% of those were observed once. The ten largest clones take up roughly 2.6% of the sample. Material for sequencing was PBMCs or T cells enriched from blood (not recorded which). The receptor source for this set is a woman aged 50 to 60 who had recovered from COVID-19.

The rearrangement links TRBV14 to TRBJ2-1, with 8 positions matching TRBD2. CDR1 and CDR2 from the germline V gene are SGHDN and FVKESK. V dropped 1 base and J dropped 4; count of bases not matched to a gene: 3. This CDR3 contains 15 residues. The CDR3 DNA sequence: TGTGCCAGCAGCCAAGCGACTAGCGTATACAATGAGCAGTTCTTC. Residues: CASSQATSVYNEQFF.

The chain combines TRBV27 with TRBJ2-7; possible D gene TRBD2, 6 bases. Germline lookup yields CDR1 MNHEY and CDR2 SMNVEV (reference sequence). The V and J ends lost 2 bases and 0 bases respectively, with 8 bases between them. The CDR3 has 14 residues. CDR3 in DNA: TGTGCCAGCAGTTTAATGACTAGCTCCTACGAGCAGTACTTC. Protein sequence: CASSLMTSSYEQYF.

The chain is built from TRBV6-1 and TRBJ2-2; no firm D call. V lost 3 bases, J lost 4 bases, and 12 bases lay in between. There are 15 residues in the CDR3. The germline gives CDR1 MNHNS, CDR2 SASEGT. CDR3 sequence (DNA): TGTGCCAGCAGTGATATGTCTACCCTCACCGGGGAGCTGTTTTTT. Residues: CASSDMSTLTGELFF.

This clone was detected only once. The chain has TRBV7-2 and TRBJ2-1; TRBD2 aligns across 9 bases. The CDR3 consists of 15 residues. Germline CDR1 and CDR2: SGHTA and FQGNSA. V lost 5 bases, J lost 7 bases, and 9 bases stayed unmatched. Here the CDR3 DNA reads TGTGCCAGCAGCCAGCGGGGGGCCCTCGGGAATGAGCAGTTCTTC. Its protein is CASSQRGALGNEQFF.

The rearrangement links TRBV28 to TRBJ1-5, with 8 bases fitting TRBD1. CDR1 is MDHEN and CDR2 is SYDVKM in the germline V gene. V gave up 3 bases and J gave up 6 bases; unmatched junction bases: 7. The CDR3 extends over 15 amino acids. The CDR3 region has the DNA TGTGCCAGCAGTTTCGATCCAGGGGGCCTTCAGCCCCAGCATTTT. As protein: CASSFDPGGLQPQHF.

This clone was observed once. The chain carries TRBV7-9 and TRBJ2-4; a possible D gene is TRBD1 (5 bases). In germline, CDR1 is SEHNR, CDR2 FQNEAQ (reference sequence). V was pared by 2 bases and J by 6 bases, with 8 bases between. CDR3 size: 13 residues. The CDR3 DNA follows: TGTGCCAGCAGCTTAATAGGGGTAAACATTCAGTACTTC. Translation gives CASSLIGVNIQYF. Using reference TRBV7-9 and TRBJ2-4 for the parts outside the CDR3, the full variable domain is DTGVSQNPRHKITKRGQNVTFRCDPISEHNRLYWYRQTLGQGPEFLTYFQNEAQLEKSRLLSDRFSAERPKGSFSTLEIQRTEQGDSAMYLCASSLIGVNIQYFGAGTRLSVL.

The chain employs TRBV28 and TRBJ1-4, with 7 bases that match TRBD1. This CDR3 region has 12 residues. V lost 5 bases, J lost 15 bases, and 9 bases stayed unmatched. Germline CDR1 reads MDHEN; CDR2 reads SYDVKM. The CDR3 coding sequence is TGTGCCAGCAGTGCCCCGGTGACAGGGATGTTTTTT. Protein: CASSAPVTGMFF.

The chain uses TRBV19 and TRBJ2-1, with D tentatively TRBD2 (6 bases). The CDR3 runs to 13 residues. The germline V gene encodes CDR1 LNHDA and CDR2 SQIVND (reference sequence). The ends were cut back, 7 bases at V and 5 bases at J, with 12 bases in the middle. CDR3 protein: CASTWTTNNEQFF. CDR3 DNA sequence: TGTGCCAGTACCTGGACTACAAACAATGAGCAGTTCTTC.

The rearrangement links TRBV13 to TRBJ2-2; D is ambiguous. CDR3 length equals 14 residues. The V end lost 7 bases, the J end lost 2 bases, and 11 bases lay between the germline ends. Germline V gene data show CDR1 as PRHDT and CDR2 as FYEKMQ (reference sequence). This CDR3 reads CASNNGDNTGELFF. The CDR3 DNA reads TGTGCCAGCAATAACGGAGATAACACCGGGGAGCTGTTTTTT.

J is TRBJ2-5 and V is TRBV6-5; the D is unclear. The CDR3 covers 11 residues. The V and J ends lost 2 bases and 7 bases respectively, with 5 bases between them. Germline V lookup: CDR1 MNHEY, CDR2 SVGAGI. CDR3 bases: TGTGCCAGCAGTTACAGAGGGACCCAGTACTTC. This translates into CASSYRGTQYF.

The chain couples TRBV28 to TRBJ1-2, with D unclear. V shed 6 bases and J shed 4 bases, with 15 bases lying between them. This CDR3 is 14 amino acids long. Germline loops: CDR1 MDHEN, CDR2 SYDVKM. For the CDR3, the DNA is TGTGCCAGCAGGTCGACGGGAGTGGCCTATGGCTACACCTTC. Amino acids: CASRSTGVAYGYTF.

The genes are TRBV29-1 and TRBJ2-7; a weak D match, TRBD2 (6 bases). This CDR3 comprises 13 residues. Germline-derived CDR1 and CDR2 are SQVTM and ANQGSEA. CDR3 in amino acids: CSATEGRRYEQYF. The CDR3 coding sequence is TGCTCCGCAACGGAGGGGAGGCGGTACGAGCAGTACTTC.

The rearrangement uses TRBV9 and TRBJ1-4, with 9 bases lining up with TRBD1. With 3 bases clipped from V and 8 bases from J, the junction kept 5 bases outside the gene matches. Germline assignment: CDR1 SGDLS and CDR2 YYNGEE. The CDR3 totals 14 residues. Here the CDR3 reads CASSGGQGREKLFF. CDR3 coding DNA: TGTGCCAGCAGCGGGGGACAGGGTCGCGAAAAACTGTTTTTT. The whole variable domain, remainder taken from reference TRBV9 and TRBJ1-4, is DSGVTQTPKHLITATGQRVTLRCSPRSGDLSVYWYQQSLDQGLQFLIQYYNGEERAKGNILERFSAQQFPDLHSELNLSSLELGDSALYFCASSGGQGREKLFFGSGTQLSVL.

The V call is TRBV6-1, the J call TRBJ1-5, with D unclear. V was pared by 2 bases and J by 3 bases, with 5 bases between. CDR3 length equals 13 residues. Germline V lookup: CDR1 MNHNS, CDR2 SASEGT. This CDR3 reads CASSEQVNQPQHF. The CDR3 nucleotides are TGTGCCAGCAGTGAACAGGTCAATCAGCCCCAGCATTTT.

This clone showed up just once. The chain has TRBV15 and TRBJ2-7; tentative D call: TRBD2 (6 bases). The V end was cut by 2 bases, the J end by 0 bases, with 14 bases between. CDR3 length: 16 residues. Per germline, CDR1 LNHNV and CDR2 YYDKDF (reference sequence). The CDR3 sequence: CATSRNSGKTSYEQYF. The DNA for the CDR3 is TGTGCCACCAGCAGAAATAGCGGAAAGACCTCCTACGAGCAGTACTTC.

V is TRBV2 and J is TRBJ2-7; TRBD1 aligns across 11 bases. The V and J ends lost 6 bases and 7 bases, in that order; junction bases with no gene match: 5. The CDR3 length is 13 residues. Germline CDR1 SNHLY, CDR2 FYNNEI. The CDR3 loop reads CASRGQGDGEQYF. CDR3 coding DNA: TGTGCCAGCAGGGGACAGGGGGACGGTGAGCAGTACTTC.

This clone appeared once. The chain carries TRBV7-2 and TRBJ2-3; 8 bases are a match to TRBD2. V was clipped by 1 base and J by 8 bases; unmatched bases: 11. The length of the CDR3 is 16 residues. The germline gives CDR1 SGHTA, CDR2 FQGNSA. The DNA for the CDR3 is TGTGCCAGCAGCTTAGGGGATAGCGGGGAGCGGGGTACGCAGTATTTT. It encodes CASSLGDSGERGTQYF.

The chain carries TRBV5-6 and TRBJ2-2; 7 nucleotides agree with TRBD1. CDR1 and CDR2 from the germline V gene are SGHDT and YYEEEE. After removal of 4 bases from V and 4 bases from J, the junction contained 4 bases not matched to a gene. This CDR3 contains 14 residues. CDR3 nucleotides: TGTGCCAGCAGCGAGGGACAGATCACCGGGGAGCTGTTTTTT. Its translation is CASSEGQITGELFF.

This chain links TRBV4-1 with TRBJ1-4; maybe TRBD1 (6 bases). This CDR3 contains 15 residues. The V end lost 8 bases, the J end lost 4 bases, and 17 bases lay between the germline ends. The germline V gene has CDR1 MGHRA and CDR2 YSYEKL. The CDR3, as DNA: TGCGCCAGCGCCCGCGGGGGCAGCAATAATGAAAAACTGTTTTTT. This sequence encodes CASARGGSNNEKLFF.

V is TRBV29-1 and J is TRBJ2-1, with a possible D match to TRBD2 (6 bases). V dropped 5 bases and J dropped 5 bases, with 19 bases sitting between them. The CDR3 totals 15 residues. Germline values: CDR1 SQVTM, CDR2 ANQGSEA. The CDR3 DNA reads as TGCAGCGTTAAAGTGCGGGGCCCTAAACACAATGAGCAGTTCTTC. Translation: CSVKVRGPKHNEQFF.

V gene TRBV5-8 combines with J gene TRBJ2-5; perhaps TRBD2 as D (5 bases). Germline V gene sequence: CDR1 SGHTS, CDR2 YDEGEE. V lost 0 bases to trimming and J lost 4 bases, with 13 bases between them. The CDR3 runs to 15 residues. The DNA for the CDR3 is TGTGCCAGCAGCTTGGCCCCGGGGATAGTAGAGACCCAGTACTTC. Translating gives CASSLAPGIVETQYF.